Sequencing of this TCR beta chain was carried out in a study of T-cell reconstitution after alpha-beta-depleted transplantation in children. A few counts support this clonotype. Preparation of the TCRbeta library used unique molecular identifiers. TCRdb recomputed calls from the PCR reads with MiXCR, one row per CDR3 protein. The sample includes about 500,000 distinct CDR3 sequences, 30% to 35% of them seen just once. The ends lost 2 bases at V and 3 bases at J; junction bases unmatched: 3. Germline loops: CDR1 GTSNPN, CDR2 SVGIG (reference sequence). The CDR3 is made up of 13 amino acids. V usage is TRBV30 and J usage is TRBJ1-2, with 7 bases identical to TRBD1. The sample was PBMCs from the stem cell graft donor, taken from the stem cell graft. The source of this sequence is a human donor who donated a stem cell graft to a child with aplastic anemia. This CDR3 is CAWSSGGYYGYTF. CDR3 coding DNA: TGTGCCTGGAGTTCAGGGGGATACTATGGCTACACCTTC. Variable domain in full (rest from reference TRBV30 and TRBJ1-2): SQTIHQWPATLVQPVGSPLSLECTVEGTSNPNLYWYRQAAGRGLQLLFYSVGIGQISSEVPQNLSASRPQDRQFILSSKKLLLSDSGFYLCAWSSGGYYGYTFGSGTRLTVV.